The 5 T cell receptor beta chains listed next were all sequenced from one sample in a study of cytotoxic CD8 clonotypes in ibrutinib-treated CLL. Sequenced by immunoSEQ multiplex PCR; TCRdb stores in-frame clones only, minus some. The profile shows 330,000 or so clones, 67% of them singletons. The material was PBMCs, obtained after 36 months of ibrutinib treatment. The source is a human donor with chronic lymphocytic leukemia.

The rearrangement links TRBV4-1 to TRBJ2-1, with D unclear. Trimming removed 0 bases from V and 0 bases from J, with 9 bases in between. This CDR3 region has 16 residues. CDR1 and CDR2 from the germline V gene are MGHRA and YSYEKL. CDR3 region: CASSQDVAVSYNEQFF. CDR3 coding DNA: TGCGCCAGCAGCCAAGATGTGGCGGTCTCCTACAATGAGCAGTTCTTC.

This chain joins TRBV5-6 and TRBJ1-3; 8 positions match TRBD1. The germline V gene has CDR1 SGHDT and CDR2 YYEEEE. CDR3 length equals 16 residues. The V gene end was trimmed by 4 bases and the J gene end by 0 bases; junction bases not matched to a gene: 6. The CDR3: CASSRGQASSGNTIYF. The DNA for the CDR3 is TGTGCCAGCAGCCGGGGACAGGCGAGCTCTGGAAACACCATATATTTT.

This chain connects TRBV6-4 to TRBJ2-6; D remains unclear. The V and J ends lost 5 bases and 2 bases respectively, with 10 bases between them. The CDR3 loop spans 15 amino acids. The germline V gene has CDR1 MRHNA and CDR2 SNTAGT. As DNA, the CDR3 is TGTGCCAGCAGTCGTCGAGGTACTGGGGCCAACGTCCTGACTTTC. Protein: CASSRRGTGANVLTF.

The CDR3 region is CASSPRSGRNIQYF. The CDR3 DNA is TGTGCCAGCAGCCCTCGGTCGGGGAGAAACATTCAGTACTTC. V is TRBV9 and J is TRBJ2-4; a possible D gene is TRBD2 (5 bases). V gave up 4 bases and J gave up 6 bases, with 14 bases separating them. CDR3 length: 14 residues. Germline CDR1 reads SGDLS; CDR2 reads YYNGEE.

This clone appeared a single time. The chain has TRBV5-1 and TRBJ2-7; D is uncertain. Germline V lookup: CDR1 SGHRS, CDR2 YFSETQ. V was pared by 3 bases and J by 3 bases, with 10 bases between. The CDR3 loop spans 13 amino acids. The CDR3 protein is CASSSDNHYEQYF. For the CDR3, the DNA is TGCGCCAGCAGCTCAGACAACCACTACGAGCAGTACTTC.